This T cell receptor (beta chain) was profiled in a study of T cell responses to AZD1222 COVID-19 vaccine. The study, taken as a whole, reports: The reported proportion of spike-specific TCRs targeting unmutated variant regions was nearly half.

This clone was seen once. Its antigen is undetermined. The protocol was immunoSEQ multiplex PCR, while the TCRdb copy is restricted to in-frame clones and leaves out a portion. The repertoire consists of some 100,000 clones, with around 90% occurring once and the leading ten covering roughly 3.1%. Germline-derived CDR1 and CDR2 are SGHTA and FQGNSA. The V and J ends lost 2 bases and 4 bases, in that order; junction bases with no gene match: 3. The CDR3 length is 16 residues. The receptor's source is an adult who received the AZD1222 COVID-19 vaccine. The sequencing here drew on peripheral blood, taken 28 days after the second AZD1222 dose. The rearrangement links TRBV7-2 to TRBJ2-1; TRBD2 aligns across 12 bases. In nucleotides, the CDR3 is TGTGCCAGCAGCTTAAGAGGGACTAGCGGGTACAATGAGCAGTTCTTC. Residues: CASSLRGTSGYNEQFF.